The rows below give T cell receptor beta chains drawn from one sample of a study of shared clonotypes between healthy human individuals. TCRdb keeps only in-frame clones here, not all; method: immunoSEQ multiplex PCR. In the table there are over a million clones, approximately 80% of which are singletons. Sequenced: memory CD4+ T cells from PBMCs. The receptors shown here come from a man in his late teens or twenties in good health. Some clones in this sample may be carry-over from other donors' samples. Each CDR3 is given with its conserved first and last residue. Fields, in order: V gene, J gene, clone size, D gene, CDR3 DNA, CDR3 protein. D genes are given only for firm matches. Only some rows state a clone size, as once, few, many or a class for expanded clones.

TRBV29-1,TRBJ1-1,-,TRBD1,TGCAGCGTTGAAGATGAGGGGACAGGGGGAGCTTTCTTT,CSVEDEGTGGAFF
TRBV2,TRBJ2-5,-,-,TGTGCCAGCACCTTAGGTCCAGTCCAAGAGACCCAGTACTTC,CASTLGPVQETQYF
TRBV27,TRBJ2-2,-,-,TGTGCCAGCGGTAGGACTATCCCACCCGGGGAGCTGTTTTTT,CASGRTIPPGELFF
TRBV28,TRBJ2-5,few,TRBD1,TGTGCCAGCAGATCAGGGGGTCGTCTTAGGGAGACCCAGTACTTC,CASRSGGRLRETQYF
TRBV5-1,TRBJ2-6,-,TRBD1,TGCGCCAGCAGCTACGGGACAGGCTCTGGGGCCAACGTCCTGACTTTC,CASSYGTGSGANVLTF
TRBV25-1,TRBJ2-1,few,TRBD2,TGTGCCAGCAGTGATGCTACTAGCGGGAGAGGGGGGTACAATGAGCAGTTCTTC,CASSDATSGRGGYNEQFF
TRBV7-2,TRBJ2-2,-,TRBD2,TGTGCCAGCAGCTTAGAGCGGGGCCTAGGCGGGGAGCTGTTTTTT,CASSLERGLGGELFF
TRBV2,TRBJ2-7,once,TRBD2,TGTGCCAGCAGAGTTAGCGGGAGGGGAGAGCAGTACTTC,CASRVSGRGEQYF
TRBV19,TRBJ1-2,-,-,TGTGCCAGTAGTAAACGGCTGTATGGCTACACCTTC,CASSKRLYGYTF
TRBV5-1,TRBJ2-5,-,TRBD2,TGCGCCAGCAGCTTTTGGAGCGGGAGCCAAGAGACCCAGTACTTC,CASSFWSGSQETQYF
TRBV6-6,TRBJ2-7,-,-,TGTGCCAGCAGTTACTCGAGGAGCTACGAGCAGTACTTC,CASSYSRSYEQYF
TRBV19,TRBJ1-1,-,TRBD1,TGTGCCAGTAGTATAGGTCACAGGGGCTATCTGAACACTGAAGCTTTCTTT,CASSIGHRGYLNTEAFF
TRBV19,TRBJ1-5,-,-,TGTGCCAGTAGTATTGGGCCTACGTATAGCAATCAGCCCCAGCATTTT,CASSIGPTYSNQPQHF
TRBV19,TRBJ2-1,-,-,TGTGCCAGTAGTGACAAGAATCCTTCCTACAATGAGCAGTTCTTC,CASSDKNPSYNEQFF
TRBV27,TRBJ2-7,-,-,TGTGCCAGCAGTTTAAAGGCAGCCTACGAGCAGTACTTC,CASSLKAAYEQYF
TRBV30,TRBJ1-5,-,TRBD1,TGTGCCTGGGGGACAGGGTGGGGCAGCAATCAGCCCCAGCATTTT,CAWGTGWGSNQPQHF
TRBV6-5,TRBJ1-2,-,TRBD1,TGTGCCAGCAGACCACAGGGGGCGCGAGGCTACACCTTC,CASRPQGARGYTF
TRBV7-2,TRBJ1-2,once,-,TGTGCCAGCAGCTTAACCGGACAGCCTTACTATGGCTACACCTTC,CASSLTGQPYYGYTF
TRBV7-9,TRBJ2-7,-,TRBD2,TGTGCCAGCAGCTTCGCTAGCGGGAGCGGCTACGAGCAGTACTTC,CASSFASGSGYEQYF
TRBV2,TRBJ2-3,-,TRBD1,TGTGCCAGCAGCAGACAGGGGATTATCGATACGCAGTATTTT,CASSRQGIIDTQYF
TRBV7-8,TRBJ2-1,once,TRBD1,TGTGCCAGCAGCGACAGGGTTACTGACAATGAGCAGTTCTTC,CASSDRVTDNEQFF
TRBV27,TRBJ2-5,once,-,TGTGCCAGCAGTTTTGGGGGGCAGGCCCAGTACTTC,CASSFGGQAQYF
TRBV28,TRBJ2-1,-,TRBD2,TGTGCCAGCAGTTTGGGGGGGAGCGATGAGCAGTTCTTC,CASSLGGSDEQFF
TRBV7-3,TRBJ1-1,few,-,TGTGCCAGCAGCTTAGGGGGGCACACTGAAGCTTTCTTT,CASSLGGHTEAFF
TRBV5-1,TRBJ1-4,-,TRBD1,TGCGCCAGCAGCTTGTCCTCGACAGGGAATCAACTGTTTTTT,CASSLSSTGNQLFF
TRBV7-9,TRBJ2-7,-,TRBD2,TGTGCCAGCAGCTTAGAAGGCGGGGGACTATACGAGCAGTACTTC,CASSLEGGGLYEQYF
TRBV5-8,TRBJ2-3,few,-,TGTGCCAGCAGCTTGGCGGGAGGCACAGATACGCAGTATTTT,CASSLAGGTDTQYF
TRBV30,TRBJ2-7,-,-,TGTGCCTGGAGCCCCACACCCGGGTCGGCGGGGGAGCAGTACTTC,CAWSPTPGSAGEQYF
TRBV7-9,TRBJ2-5,-,TRBD1,TGTGCCAGCAGGTCCGGGACAGGGGCCGGGGAGACCCAGTACTTC,CASRSGTGAGETQYF
TRBV28,TRBJ2-5,few,-,TGTGCCAGCAGTGTCCGGCTAGCGCAAGAGACCCAGTACTTC,CASSVRLAQETQYF
TRBV5-1,TRBJ2-7,-,-,TGCGCCAGCAGTTCGACGGGACGCGAGATCTACGAGCAGTACTTC,CASSSTGREIYEQYF
TRBV11-2,TRBJ2-7,few,-,TGTGCCAGCAGCTTTCGGCTCTCCTACGAGCAGTACTTC,CASSFRLSYEQYF
TRBV28,TRBJ1-2,few,-,TGTGCCAGCAGTTGGTTCGGGGGTAACTATGGCTACACCTTC,CASSWFGGNYGYTF
TRBV5-1,TRBJ2-3,-,-,TGCGCCAGCAGCCAAACTAGAGATACGCAGTATTTT,CASSQTRDTQYF
TRBV6-5,TRBJ1-2,-,TRBD1,TGTGCCAGCAGTCGCCGGGACAGGGCGTATGGCTACACCTTC,CASSRRDRAYGYTF
TRBV5-1,TRBJ2-7,-,TRBD2,TGCGCCAGCAGCTCACTCCTAGCGGGAGTCAACGAGCAGTACTTC,CASSSLLAGVNEQYF
TRBV7-9,TRBJ1-3,once,-,TGTGCCAGCAGATTCGGGACATTATCTGGAAACACCATATATTTT,CASRFGTLSGNTIYF